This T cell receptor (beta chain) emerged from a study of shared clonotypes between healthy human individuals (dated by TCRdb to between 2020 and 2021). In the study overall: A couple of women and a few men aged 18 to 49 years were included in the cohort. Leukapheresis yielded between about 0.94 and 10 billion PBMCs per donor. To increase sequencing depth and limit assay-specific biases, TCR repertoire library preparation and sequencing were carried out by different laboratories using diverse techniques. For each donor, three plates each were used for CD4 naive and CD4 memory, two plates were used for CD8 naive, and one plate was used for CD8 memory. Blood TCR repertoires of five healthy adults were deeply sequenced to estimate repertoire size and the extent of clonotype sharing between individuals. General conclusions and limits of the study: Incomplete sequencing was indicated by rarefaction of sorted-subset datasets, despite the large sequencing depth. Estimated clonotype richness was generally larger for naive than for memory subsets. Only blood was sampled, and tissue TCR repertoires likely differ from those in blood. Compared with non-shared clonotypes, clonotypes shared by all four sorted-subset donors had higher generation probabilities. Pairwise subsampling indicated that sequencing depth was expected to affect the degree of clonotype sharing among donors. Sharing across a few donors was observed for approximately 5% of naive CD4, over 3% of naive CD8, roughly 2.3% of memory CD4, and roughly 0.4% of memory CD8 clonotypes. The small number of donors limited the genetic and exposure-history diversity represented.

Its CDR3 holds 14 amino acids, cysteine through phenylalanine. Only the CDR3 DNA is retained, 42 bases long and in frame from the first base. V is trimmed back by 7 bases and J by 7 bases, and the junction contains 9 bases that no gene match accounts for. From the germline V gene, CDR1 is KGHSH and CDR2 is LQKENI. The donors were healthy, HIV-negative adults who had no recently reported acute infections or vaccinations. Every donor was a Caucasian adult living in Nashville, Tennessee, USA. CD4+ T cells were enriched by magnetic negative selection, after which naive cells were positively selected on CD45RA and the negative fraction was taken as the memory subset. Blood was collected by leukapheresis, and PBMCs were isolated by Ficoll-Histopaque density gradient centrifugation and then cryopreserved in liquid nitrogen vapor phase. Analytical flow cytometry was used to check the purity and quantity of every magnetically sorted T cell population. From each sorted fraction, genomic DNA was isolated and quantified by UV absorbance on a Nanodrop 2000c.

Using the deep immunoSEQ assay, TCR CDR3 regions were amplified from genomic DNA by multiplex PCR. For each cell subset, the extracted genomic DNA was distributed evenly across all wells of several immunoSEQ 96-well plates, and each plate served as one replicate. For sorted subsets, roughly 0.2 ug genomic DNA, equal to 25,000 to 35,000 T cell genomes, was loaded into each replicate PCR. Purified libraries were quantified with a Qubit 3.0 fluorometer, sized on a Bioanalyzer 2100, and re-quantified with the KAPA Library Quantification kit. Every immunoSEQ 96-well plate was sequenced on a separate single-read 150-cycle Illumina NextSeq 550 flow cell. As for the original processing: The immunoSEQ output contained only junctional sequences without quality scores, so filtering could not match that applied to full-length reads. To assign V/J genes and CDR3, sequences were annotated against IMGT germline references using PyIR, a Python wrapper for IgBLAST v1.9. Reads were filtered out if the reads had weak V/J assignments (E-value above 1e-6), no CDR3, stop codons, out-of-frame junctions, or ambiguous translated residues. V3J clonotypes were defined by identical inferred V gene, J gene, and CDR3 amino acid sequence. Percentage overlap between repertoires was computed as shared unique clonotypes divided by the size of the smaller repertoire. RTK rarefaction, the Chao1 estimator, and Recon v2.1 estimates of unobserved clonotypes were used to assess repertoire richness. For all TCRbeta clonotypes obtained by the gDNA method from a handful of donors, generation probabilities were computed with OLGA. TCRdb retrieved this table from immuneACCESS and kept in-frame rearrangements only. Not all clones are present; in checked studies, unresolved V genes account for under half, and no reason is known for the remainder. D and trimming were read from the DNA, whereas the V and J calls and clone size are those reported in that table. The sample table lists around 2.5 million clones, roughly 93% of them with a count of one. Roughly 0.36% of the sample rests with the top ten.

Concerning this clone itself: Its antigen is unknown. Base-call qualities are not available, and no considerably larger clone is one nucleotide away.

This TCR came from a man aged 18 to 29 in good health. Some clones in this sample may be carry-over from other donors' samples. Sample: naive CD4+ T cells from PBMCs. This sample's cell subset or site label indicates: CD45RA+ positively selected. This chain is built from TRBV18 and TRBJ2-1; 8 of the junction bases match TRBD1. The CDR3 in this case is CASCAAGGLNEQFF. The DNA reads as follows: TGTGCCAGCTGTGCCGCAGGGGGCTTGAATGAGCAGTTCTTC.